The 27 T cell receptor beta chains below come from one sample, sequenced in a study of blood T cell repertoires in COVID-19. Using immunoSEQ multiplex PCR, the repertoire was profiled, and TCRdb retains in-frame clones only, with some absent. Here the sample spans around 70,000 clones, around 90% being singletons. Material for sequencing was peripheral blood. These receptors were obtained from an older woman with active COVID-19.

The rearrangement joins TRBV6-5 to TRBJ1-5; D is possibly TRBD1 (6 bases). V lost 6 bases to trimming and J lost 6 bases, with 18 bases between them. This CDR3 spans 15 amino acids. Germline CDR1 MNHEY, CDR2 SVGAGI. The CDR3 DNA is TGTGCCAGCAGGATAACCAGGGGTTCCAGTCAGCCCCAGCATTTT. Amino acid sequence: CASRITRGSSQPQHF.

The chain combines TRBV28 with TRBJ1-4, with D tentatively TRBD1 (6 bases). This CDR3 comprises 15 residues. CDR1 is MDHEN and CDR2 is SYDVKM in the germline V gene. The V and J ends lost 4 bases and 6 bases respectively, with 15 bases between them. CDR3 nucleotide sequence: TGTGCCAGCAGTTCCCAAGGGGGAGGGGATGAAAAACTGTTTTTT. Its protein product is CASSSQGGGDEKLFF.

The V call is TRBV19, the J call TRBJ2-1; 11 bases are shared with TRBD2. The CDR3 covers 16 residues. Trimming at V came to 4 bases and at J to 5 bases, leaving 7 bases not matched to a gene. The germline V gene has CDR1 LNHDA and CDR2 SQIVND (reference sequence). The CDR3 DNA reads TGTGCCAGTAGTACGGAGGGACTAGCGGAACACAATGAGCAGTTCTTC. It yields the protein CASSTEGLAEHNEQFF. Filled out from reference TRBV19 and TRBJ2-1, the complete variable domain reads DGGITQSPKYLFRKEGQNVTLSCEQNLNHDAMYWYRQDPGQGLRLIYYSQIVNDFQKGDIAEGYSVSREKKESFPLTVTSAQKNPTAFYLCASSTEGLAEHNEQFFGPGTRLTVL.

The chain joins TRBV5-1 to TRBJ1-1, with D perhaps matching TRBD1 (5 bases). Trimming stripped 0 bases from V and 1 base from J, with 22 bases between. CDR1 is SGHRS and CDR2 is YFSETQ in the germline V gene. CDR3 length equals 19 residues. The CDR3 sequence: CASSLAPDSLGLTNTEAFF. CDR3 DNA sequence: TGCGCCAGCAGCTTGGCCCCTGACTCCTTGGGACTGACGAACACTGAAGCTTTCTTT.

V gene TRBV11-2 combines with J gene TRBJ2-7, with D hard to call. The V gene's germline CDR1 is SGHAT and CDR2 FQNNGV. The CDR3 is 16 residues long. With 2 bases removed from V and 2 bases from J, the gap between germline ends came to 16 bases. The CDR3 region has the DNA TGTGCCAGCAGCTTATGGAGCTCTAGTGAGGCCTACGAGCAGTACTTC. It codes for CASSLWSSSEAYEQYF.

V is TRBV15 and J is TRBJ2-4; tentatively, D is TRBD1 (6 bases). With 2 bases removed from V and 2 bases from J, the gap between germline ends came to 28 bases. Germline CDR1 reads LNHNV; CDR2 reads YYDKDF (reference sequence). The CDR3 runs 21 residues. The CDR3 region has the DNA TGTGCCACCAGCAGAAATCGTGGGGGACAAGGGTACGGAGTTACCAAAAACATTCAGTACTTC. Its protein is CATSRNRGGQGYGVTKNIQYF. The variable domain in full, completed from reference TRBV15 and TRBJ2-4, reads DAMVIQNPRYQVTQFGKPVTLSCSQTLNHNVMYWYQQKSSQAPKLLFHYYDKDFNNEADTPDNFQSRRPNTSFCFLDIRSPGLGDTAMYLCATSRNRGGQGYGVTKNIQYFGAGTRLSVL.

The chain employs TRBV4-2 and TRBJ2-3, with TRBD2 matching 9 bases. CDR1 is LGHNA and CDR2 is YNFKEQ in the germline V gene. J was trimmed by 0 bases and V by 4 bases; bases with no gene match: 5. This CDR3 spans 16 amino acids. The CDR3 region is CASSPQTSGSTDTQYF. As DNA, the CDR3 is TGTGCCAGCAGCCCCCAGACTAGCGGAAGCACAGATACGCAGTATTTT.

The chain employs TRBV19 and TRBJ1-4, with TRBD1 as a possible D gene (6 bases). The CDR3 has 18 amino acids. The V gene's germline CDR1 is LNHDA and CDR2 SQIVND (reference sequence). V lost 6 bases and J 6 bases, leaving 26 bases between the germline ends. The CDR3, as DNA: TGTGCCAGTAGAGCCCCAGGGGTCGGAGGCTCTGGGTATGAAAAACTGTTTTTT. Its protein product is CASRAPGVGGSGYEKLFF. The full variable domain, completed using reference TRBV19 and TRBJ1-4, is DGGITQSPKYLFRKEGQNVTLSCEQNLNHDAMYWYRQDPGQGLRLIYYSQIVNDFQKGDIAEGYSVSREKKESFPLTVTSAQKNPTAFYLCASRAPGVGGSGYEKLFFGSGTQLSVL.

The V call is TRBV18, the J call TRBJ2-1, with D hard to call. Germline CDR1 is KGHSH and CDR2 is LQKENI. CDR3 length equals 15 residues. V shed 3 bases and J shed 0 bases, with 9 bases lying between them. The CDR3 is CASSPVAVSYNEQFF. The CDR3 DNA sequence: TGTGCCAGCTCACCCGTCGCGGTCTCCTACAATGAGCAGTTCTTC.

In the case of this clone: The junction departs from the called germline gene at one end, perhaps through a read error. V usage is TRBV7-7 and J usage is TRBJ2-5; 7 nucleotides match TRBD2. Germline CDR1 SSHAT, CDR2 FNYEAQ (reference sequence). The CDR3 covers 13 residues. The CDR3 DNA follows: TGTGCTAGCAGCTTGACTAGCATGGAGACCCAGTACTTC. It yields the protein CASSLTSMETQYF.

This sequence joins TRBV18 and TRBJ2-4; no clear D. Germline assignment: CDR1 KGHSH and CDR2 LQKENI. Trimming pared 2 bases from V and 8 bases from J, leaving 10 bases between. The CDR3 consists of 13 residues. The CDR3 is CASSPTRLDIQYF. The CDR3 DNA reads TGTGCCAGCTCACCAACCAGGTTGGACATTCAGTACTTC.

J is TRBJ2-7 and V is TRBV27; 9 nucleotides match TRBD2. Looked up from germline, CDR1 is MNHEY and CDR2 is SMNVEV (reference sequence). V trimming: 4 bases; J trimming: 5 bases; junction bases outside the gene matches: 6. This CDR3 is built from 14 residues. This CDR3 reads CASSSFAGGDEQYF. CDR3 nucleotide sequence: TGTGCCAGCAGTTCCTTTGCGGGAGGGGACGAGCAGTACTTC.

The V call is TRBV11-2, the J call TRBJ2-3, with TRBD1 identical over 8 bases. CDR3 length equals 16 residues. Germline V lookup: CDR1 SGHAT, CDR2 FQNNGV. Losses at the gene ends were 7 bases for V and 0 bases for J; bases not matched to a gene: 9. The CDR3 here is CASTTRTGLSTDTQYF. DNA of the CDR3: TGTGCCAGCACTACAAGGACAGGGCTCAGCACAGATACGCAGTATTTT.

Written as DNA, the CDR3 is TGCGCCAGCAGCTTAGGGACAGAGAACTATGGCTACACCTTC. Protein: CASSLGTENYGYTF. The gene calls are TRBV5-1 and TRBJ1-2; 7 bases fit TRBD1. Losses at the gene ends were 2 bases for V and 2 bases for J; bases not matched to a gene: 3. The V gene's germline CDR1 is SGHRS and CDR2 YFSETQ. The CDR3 totals 14 residues.

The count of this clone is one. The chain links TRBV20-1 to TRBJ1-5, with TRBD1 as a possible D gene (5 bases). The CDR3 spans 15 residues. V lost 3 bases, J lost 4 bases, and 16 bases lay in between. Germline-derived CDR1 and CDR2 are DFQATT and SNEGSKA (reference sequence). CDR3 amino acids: CSASESGLGNQPQHF. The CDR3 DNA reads TGCAGTGCTAGTGAATCAGGGTTAGGGAATCAGCCCCAGCATTTT.

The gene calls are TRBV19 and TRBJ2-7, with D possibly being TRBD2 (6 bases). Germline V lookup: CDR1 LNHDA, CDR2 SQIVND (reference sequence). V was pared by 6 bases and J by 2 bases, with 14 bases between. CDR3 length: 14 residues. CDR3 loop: CASSGGPNTYEQYF. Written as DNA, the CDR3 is TGTGCCAGTAGCGGGGGACCCAATACCTACGAGCAGTACTTC.

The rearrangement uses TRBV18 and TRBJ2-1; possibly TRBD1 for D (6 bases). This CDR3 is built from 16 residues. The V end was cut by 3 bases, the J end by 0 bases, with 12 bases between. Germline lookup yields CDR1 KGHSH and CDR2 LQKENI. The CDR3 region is CASSPGQPSSYNEQFF. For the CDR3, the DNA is TGTGCCAGCTCACCCGGACAGCCGAGCTCCTACAATGAGCAGTTCTTC.

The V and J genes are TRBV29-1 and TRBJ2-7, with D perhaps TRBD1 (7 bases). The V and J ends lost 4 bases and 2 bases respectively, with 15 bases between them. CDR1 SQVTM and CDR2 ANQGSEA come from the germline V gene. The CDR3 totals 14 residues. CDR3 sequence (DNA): TGCAGCGTTGGGCAAGGAGGGGGCACCTACGAGCAGTACTTC. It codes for CSVGQGGGTYEQYF.

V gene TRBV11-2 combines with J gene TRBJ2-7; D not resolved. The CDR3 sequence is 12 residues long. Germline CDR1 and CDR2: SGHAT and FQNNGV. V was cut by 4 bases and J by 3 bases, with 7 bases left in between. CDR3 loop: CASSSRLYEQYF. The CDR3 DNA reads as TGTGCCAGCAGCTCTAGACTCTACGAGCAGTACTTC.

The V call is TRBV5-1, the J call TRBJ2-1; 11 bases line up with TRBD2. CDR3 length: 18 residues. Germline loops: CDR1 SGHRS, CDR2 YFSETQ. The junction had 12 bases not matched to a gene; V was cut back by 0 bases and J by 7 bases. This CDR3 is CASSLVRQLAGVGNEQFF. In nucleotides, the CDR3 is TGCGCCAGCAGCTTGGTCAGACAACTAGCGGGAGTCGGTAATGAGCAGTTCTTC.

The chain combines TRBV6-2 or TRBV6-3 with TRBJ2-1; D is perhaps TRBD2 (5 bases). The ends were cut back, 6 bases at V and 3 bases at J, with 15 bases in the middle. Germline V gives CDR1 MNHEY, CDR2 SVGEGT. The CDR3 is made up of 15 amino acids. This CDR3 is CASSKGGRIYNEQFF. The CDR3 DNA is TGTGCCAGCAGCAAGGGCGGGCGGATCTACAATGAGCAGTTCTTC.

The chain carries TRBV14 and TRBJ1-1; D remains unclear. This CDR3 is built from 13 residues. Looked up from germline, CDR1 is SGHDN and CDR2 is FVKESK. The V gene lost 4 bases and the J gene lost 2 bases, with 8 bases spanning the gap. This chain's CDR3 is CASSRGLNTEAFF. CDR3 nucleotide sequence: TGTGCCAGCAGCCGAGGACTCAACACTGAAGCTTTCTTT.

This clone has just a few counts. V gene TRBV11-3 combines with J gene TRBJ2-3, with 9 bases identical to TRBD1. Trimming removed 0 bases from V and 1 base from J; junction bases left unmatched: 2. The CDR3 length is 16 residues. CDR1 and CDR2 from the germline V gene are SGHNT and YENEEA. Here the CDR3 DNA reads TGTGCCAGCAGCTTAGAAGGGGACAGGGGCACAGATACGCAGTATTTT. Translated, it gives CASSLEGDRGTDTQYF.

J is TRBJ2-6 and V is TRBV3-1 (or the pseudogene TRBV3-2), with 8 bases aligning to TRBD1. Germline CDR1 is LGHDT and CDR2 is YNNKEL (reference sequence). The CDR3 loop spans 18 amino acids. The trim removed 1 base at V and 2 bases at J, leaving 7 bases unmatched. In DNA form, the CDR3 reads TGTGCCAGCAGCCAAGCGGGCAGGGGGCTGGCTGGGGCCAACGTCCTGACTTTC. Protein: CASSQAGRGLAGANVLTF.

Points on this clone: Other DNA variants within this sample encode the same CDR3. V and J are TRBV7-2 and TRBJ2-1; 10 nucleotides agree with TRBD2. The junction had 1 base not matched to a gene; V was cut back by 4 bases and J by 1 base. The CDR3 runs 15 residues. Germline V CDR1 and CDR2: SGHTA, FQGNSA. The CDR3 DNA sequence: TGTGCCAGCAGCTGGACTAGCGGATCCTACAATGAGCAGTTCTTC. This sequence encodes CASSWTSGSYNEQFF.

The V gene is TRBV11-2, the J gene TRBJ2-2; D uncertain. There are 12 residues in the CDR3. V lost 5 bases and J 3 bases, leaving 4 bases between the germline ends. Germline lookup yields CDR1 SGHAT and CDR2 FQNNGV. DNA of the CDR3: TGTGCCAGCAGCCTTCACACCGGGGAGCTGTTTTTT. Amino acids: CASSLHTGELFF.

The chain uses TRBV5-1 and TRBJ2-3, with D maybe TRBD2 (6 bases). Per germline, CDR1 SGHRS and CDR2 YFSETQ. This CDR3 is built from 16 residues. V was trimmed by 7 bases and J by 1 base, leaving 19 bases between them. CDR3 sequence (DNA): TGCGCCAGCGGCCCCCAGGGACCGGGGGGCACAGATACGCAGTATTTT. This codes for CASGPQGPGGTDTQYF.